This is a list of T cell receptor beta chains from one sample in a study of patients and donors after allogeneic stem cell transplantation. A single record per CDR3 protein comes from TCRdb applying MiXCR to the RT-PCR reads. Of about a million distinct CDR3 sequences in the sample, around 17% were seen once. The sequencing sample was made of blood, either unsorted or a sorted T cell fraction (not recorded which). These receptors all come from a human donor who was either an allogeneic HSCT recipient or a stem cell or donor lymphocyte infusion donor (not recorded which). It is not recorded whose cells these are; they may come from a transplant donor. Both conserved end residues are part of each CDR3. D genes are given only for firm matches. A row's size may be missing; if present it is once, few, many or a size class.

NA TRBJ1-1 NA TRBV6-1 CASRQKGGEAFF TGTGCCAGCAGACAAAAAGGGGGGGAAGCTTTCTTT
few TRBJ2-1 TRBD2 TRBV5-4 CASSLGGRATYNEQFF TGTGCCAGCAGCTTGGGTGGGAGGGCCACCTACAATGAGCAGTTCTTC
NA TRBJ1-2 NA TRBV27 CASSPPGHGVNGYTF TGTGCCAGCAGTCCGCCGGGACATGGGGTAAATGGCTACACCTTC
NA TRBJ2-7 NA TRBV5-1 CASSLVPGTEWEQYF TGCGCCAGCAGCTTGGTACCAGGAACGGAATGGGAGCAGTACTTC
few TRBJ2-7 NA TRBV3-1 CASSQEGAGAYEQYF TGTGCCAGCAGCCAAGAAGGGGCTGGGGCCTACGAGCAGTACTTC
NA TRBJ1-2 NA TRBV4-1 CASSQDESDGYTF TGCGCCAGCAGCCAAGATGAGAGCGATGGCTACACCTTC
many TRBJ1-2 NA TRBV12-3/TRBV12-4 CASSSVQNYGYTF TGTGCCAGCAGTTCTGTGCAAAACTATGGCTACACCTTC
few TRBJ1-1 NA TRBV5-1 CASSLEWRGPTEAFF TGCGCCAGCAGCTTGGAGTGGCGGGGTCCCACTGAAGCTTTCTTT
many TRBJ2-5 NA TRBV5-1 CASSLEGLQETQYF TGTGCCAGCAGTTTAGAAGGCCTCCAAGAGACCCAGTACTTC
few TRBJ2-1 NA TRBV5-6 CASSLRFGTAYNEQFF TGTGCCAGCAGCTTGAGGTTCGGGACTGCCTACAATGAGCAGTTCTTC
NA TRBJ2-1 TRBD1 TRBV9 CASSGTGLSSNEQFF TGTGCCAGCAGCGGGACAGGCTTATCGAGCAATGAGCAGTTCTTC
NA TRBJ2-7 NA TRBV24-1 CATGGDSHEQYF TGTGCCACCGGAGGGGACTCCCACGAGCAGTACTTC
NA TRBJ2-7 NA TRBV10-3 CAITQGRARVYF TGTGCCATCACTCAAGGCAGGGCCCGGGTATACTTC
few TRBJ2-1 TRBD2 TRBV5-1 CASSLGAGGRNEQFF TGCGCCAGCAGCCTGGGAGCGGGAGGAAGAAATGAGCAGTTCTTC
NA TRBJ2-7 NA TRBV19 CASSMGRNYGQYF TGTGCCAGTAGTATGGGACGGAACTACGGGCAGTACTTC
NA TRBJ1-2 NA TRBV7-6 CASSLGGTALDYTF TGTGCCAGCAGCTTAGGTGGGACGGCCTTAGACTACACCTTC
NA TRBJ2-7 TRBD1 TRBV7-6 CASTAGQGGFYEQYF TGTGCCAGCACCGCGGGACAGGGGGGATTCTACGAGCAGTACTTC
few TRBJ2-7 TRBD2 TRBV9 CASSGPRTSASYEQYF TGTGCCAGCAGCGGACCTCGGACTAGCGCGTCCTACGAGCAGTACTTC
NA TRBJ2-5 NA TRBV29-1 CSVDGTVETQYF TGCAGCGTTGATGGGACGGTTGAGACCCAGTACTTC
NA TRBJ2-7 NA TRBV5-1 CASSLGGTATYEQYF TGCGCCAGCAGCTTGGGTGGGACGGCTACCTACGAGCAGTACTTC
few TRBJ2-3 TRBD1 TRBV10-3 CAISLGQGGTDTQYF TGTGCCATCAGTCTCGGACAGGGGGGCACAGATACGCAGTATTTT
NA TRBJ2-2 TRBD2 TRBV24-1 CATSDFREGVTGELFF TGTGCCACCAGTGATTTCCGGGAGGGTGTGACCGGGGAGCTGTTTTTT
few TRBJ2-7 NA TRBV20-1 CSARDRNSSYEQYF TGCAGTGCTAGAGATCGAAACAGCTCCTACGAGCAGTACTTC
NA TRBJ1-1 NA TRBV6-5 CASSYSKTGNTEAFF TGTGCCAGCAGTTACTCGAAGACGGGGAACACTGAAGCTTTCTTT
NA TRBJ2-3 TRBD2 TRBV9 CASSVAAGGAIDTQYF TGTGCCAGCAGCGTAGCTGCCGGGGGGGCCATAGATACGCAGTATTTT
NA TRBJ1-5 NA TRBV12-3/TRBV12-4 CASSLGSREQPQHF TGTGCCAGCAGTTTGGGCAGCCGTGAGCAGCCCCAGCATTTT
NA TRBJ2-5 NA TRBV4-3 CASSHIPGEGQETQYF TGCGCCAGCAGCCATATCCCAGGGGAGGGCCAAGAGACCCAGTACTTC
few TRBJ1-1 NA TRBV6-5 CASSYSRRMGGGNTEAFF TGTGCCAGCAGTTACTCCCGAAGGATGGGGGGTGGGAACACTGAAGCTTTCTTT
few TRBJ2-7 TRBD1 TRBV9 CASSAGTGLHEQYF TGTGCCAGCAGCGCAGGGACAGGCCTCCACGAGCAGTACTTC
NA TRBJ2-3 TRBD2 TRBV5-1 CASSPRSSGLRTDTQYF TGCGCCAGCAGCCCGAGGTCTAGCGGACTACGCACAGATACGCAGTATTTT
NA TRBJ2-1 NA TRBV4-2 CASSPETRDNEQFF TGTGCCAGCAGCCCGGAGACCCGGGACAATGAGCAGTTCTTC
NA TRBJ1-1 NA TRBV9 CASSVSRNTEAFF TGTGCCAGCAGCGTAAGTAGGAACACTGAAGCTTTCTTT
few TRBJ1-6 NA TRBV5-6 CASSLMDRRSTLHF TGTGCCAGCAGCTTGATGGACCGGCGTTCGACCCTCCACTTT
NA TRBJ1-1 NA TRBV4-1 CASSQDVKSDRMNTEAFF TGCGCCAGCAGCCAAGATGTGAAGAGCGACCGGATGAACACTGAAGCTTTCTTT
few TRBJ2-1 NA TRBV7-2 CASSLGEGYNEQFF TGTGCCAGCAGCTTAGGGGAAGGTTACAATGAGCAGTTCTTC
many TRBJ1-2 NA TRBV12-3/TRBV12-4 CASSLTGTTGYGYTF TGTGCCAGCAGTTTAACTGGGACTACTGGCTATGGCTACACCTTC
NA TRBJ2-1 TRBD2 TRBV12-3/TRBV12-4 CASRGSGGAGEQFF TGTGCCAGCAGGGGTAGCGGGGGGGCCGGTGAGCAGTTCTTC
NA TRBJ2-3 NA TRBV7-8 CASIPQGSFTDTQYF TGTGCCAGCATCCCCCAGGGCTCCTTCACAGATACGCAGTATTTT
few TRBJ2-7 TRBD1 TRBV9 CASSVASGQAYEQYF TGTGCCAGCAGCGTAGCTTCGGGACAGGCCTACGAGCAGTACTTC
NA TRBJ1-2 TRBD1 TRBV20-1 CSAGQDRGGTF TGCAGTGCTGGTCAGGACAGGGGTGGTACCTTC
few TRBJ2-3 NA TRBV4-3 CASSQAEKSITDTQYF TGCGCCAGCAGCCAAGCCGAGAAGTCGATCACAGATACGCAGTATTTT
NA TRBJ2-1 TRBD2 TRBV19 CASSIKASGFYNEQFF TGTGCCAGTAGTATTAAGGCTAGCGGGTTTTACAATGAGCAGTTCTTC
many TRBJ2-2 TRBD1 TRBV5-1 CASSQGTGRNTGELFF TGCGCCAGCAGCCAGGGGACAGGGAGGAACACCGGGGAGCTGTTTTTT
NA TRBJ2-2 NA TRBV10-3 CAISLRSGELFF TGTGCCATCAGCCTCAGGTCCGGGGAGCTGTTTTTT
few TRBJ1-1 NA TRBV6-5 CASSYSYRGQNTEAFF TGTGCCAGCAGTTACTCGTATCGGGGACAGAACACTGAAGCTTTCTTT
NA TRBJ2-7 NA TRBV11-2 CASSPGTFVDYEQYF TGTGCCAGCAGCCCCGGGACTTTCGTGGATTACGAGCAGTACTTC
many TRBJ2-7 NA TRBV6-1 CASKSLDISYEQYF TGTGCCAGCAAATCCTTGGACATCTCCTACGAGCAGTACTTC
NA TRBJ1-1 NA TRBV2 CASSEMTNTEAFF TGTGCCAGCAGTGAGATGACGAACACTGAAGCTTTCTTT